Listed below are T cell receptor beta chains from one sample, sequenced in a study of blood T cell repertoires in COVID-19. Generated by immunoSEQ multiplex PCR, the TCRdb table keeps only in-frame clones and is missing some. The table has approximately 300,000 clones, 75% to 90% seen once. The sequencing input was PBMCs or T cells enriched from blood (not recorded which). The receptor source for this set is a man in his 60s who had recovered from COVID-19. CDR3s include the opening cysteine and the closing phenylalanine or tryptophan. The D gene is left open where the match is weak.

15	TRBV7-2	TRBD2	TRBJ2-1	CASSLGSSGYNEQFF
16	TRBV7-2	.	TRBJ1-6	CASSLGRTVRNSPLHF
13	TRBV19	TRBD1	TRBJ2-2	CASSGTGTGELFF
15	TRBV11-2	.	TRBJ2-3	CASSLDGRLADTQYF
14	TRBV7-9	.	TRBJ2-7	CASSLVGAPYEQYF
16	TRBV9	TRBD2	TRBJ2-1	CASSVGAGGGENEQFF
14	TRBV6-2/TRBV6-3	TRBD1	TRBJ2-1	CASSTPHDRDEQFF
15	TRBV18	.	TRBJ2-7	CASSPQGPPIYEQYF
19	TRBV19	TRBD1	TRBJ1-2	CASTKYRDRGLTANYGYTF
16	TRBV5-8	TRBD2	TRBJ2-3	CASSLRSSGGTDTQYF
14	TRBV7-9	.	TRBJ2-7	CASSPGSGDYEQYF
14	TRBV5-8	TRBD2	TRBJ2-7	CASRRTSGRYEQYF
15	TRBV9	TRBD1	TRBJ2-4	CASSEGGHAKNIQYF
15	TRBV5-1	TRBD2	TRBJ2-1	CASSLGTSGVNEQFF
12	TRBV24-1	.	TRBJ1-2	CATSTGNYGYTF
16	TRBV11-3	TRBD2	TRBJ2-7	CASSSGLAGGGVEQYF
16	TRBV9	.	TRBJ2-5	CASSEGTKVYQETQYF
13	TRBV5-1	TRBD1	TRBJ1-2	CASSTRDSYGYTF
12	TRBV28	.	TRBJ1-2	CATRGGAFGYTF
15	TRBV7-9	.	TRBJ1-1	CASSLTQGQFTEAFF
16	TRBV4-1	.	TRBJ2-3	CASSRKDSVTTDTQYF
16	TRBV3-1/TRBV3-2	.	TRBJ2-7	CASSAPEFSGSYEQYF
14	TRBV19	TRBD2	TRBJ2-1	CASSQTGTSHEQFF
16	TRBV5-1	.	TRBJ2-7	CASSLALGVSTYEQYF
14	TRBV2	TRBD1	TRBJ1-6	CASSETGGFSPLHF
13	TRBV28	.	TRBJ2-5	CASSFVGRETQYF
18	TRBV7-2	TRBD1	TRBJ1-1	CASSRRPTGGYQNTEAFF
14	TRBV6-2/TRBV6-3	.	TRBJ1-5	CASSYSNRDQPQHF
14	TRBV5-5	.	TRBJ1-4	CASSPGTGNEKLFF
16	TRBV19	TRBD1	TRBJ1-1	CASKKQGANPNTEAFF
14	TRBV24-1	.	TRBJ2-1	CATSDLKGDNEQFF
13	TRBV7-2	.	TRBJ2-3	CASSFSSPDTQYF
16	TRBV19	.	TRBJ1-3	CASSIDGGGIGNTIYF
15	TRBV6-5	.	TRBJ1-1	CASSSHNTGSTEAFF
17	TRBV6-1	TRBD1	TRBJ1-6	CASSGRDRSSYNSPLHF
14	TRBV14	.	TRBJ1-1	CASSPPGMNTEAFF